This TCR beta chain was captured by sequencing in a study of cytomegalovirus exposure and HLA in healthy donors. Notes on this clone: What it binds is not known.

Study-wide results and caveats: Sequencing likely produced, as an artifact, a cluster of highly shared sequence variants. Later analysis indicated greater clonal expansion among HLA-associated TCR beta chains than among equally common other chains. The study reported that TCR beta sequences accurately predicted HLA-A and HLA-B alleles in most subjects.

Vbeta (60) and Jbeta (13) primers were used in the PCR. Generated by immunoSEQ multiplex PCR, the TCRdb table keeps only in-frame clones and is missing some. This table has about 150,000 clones, more than 80% appearing once. Sample: PBMCs. This receptor was identified in a male donor in good health and CMV-seronegative.

The chain's CDR3 is CASSQVVTDTQYF. In nucleotides, the CDR3 is TGCGCCAGCAGCCAAGTCGTCACAGATACGCAGTATTTT. J is TRBJ2-3 and V is TRBV4-1, with unresolved D. The V end lost 1 base, the J end lost 2 bases, and 4 bases lay between the germline ends. This CDR3 is built from 13 residues. CDR1 and CDR2 from the germline V gene are MGHRA and YSYEKL.